The T cell receptor beta chain described here comes from a study of breast tumors, draining lymph nodes, adjacent tissues (dated by TCRdb to the mid-2010s). The study in broad terms: In breast cancer patients, the study compared the TCR beta repertoires of tumor, adjacent nontumor tissue and axillary lymph nodes. In human breast cancer, the study set out to evaluate how tumor, surrounding tissue and draining lymph node repertoires relate to one another and whether T cells may move between these sites.

CDR1 and CDR2, per the germline V gene, are SGHRS and YFSETQ. Trimming takes 4 bases from V and 2 bases from J, and the germline ends sit 17 bases apart. Measured from the cysteine to the phenylalanine, the CDR3 is 16 residues long. Just the 48-base CDR3 DNA is kept, in frame starting at base 1. Data came from an Illumina HiSeq 2000. Multiplex PCR amplification was used to generate the TCR beta chain libraries. The amplified TCR beta chain products were analyzed by high-throughput sequencing. TCRdb applied fastp at Q25 and MiXCR to the public reads, then kept only in-frame beta chains. Every distinct CDR3 protein forms one entry, paired with its most common genes and DNA. Here the sample has under 25,000 distinct CDR3 sequences; around 50% occur a single time. The ten most abundant clones make up 14% of the sample. Broader findings and caveats from the paper: The data were judged consistent with most tumor T cells deriving from the lymph node and then expanding within tumor tissue. Tumor T-cell repertoires showed less diversity than lymph node repertoires and more diversity than nontumor tissue repertoires, and tumor T-cell repertoires showed preferential V and J gene usage. Tumor and nontumor tissue repertoires were found to be significantly more similar in luminal-like than in basal-like breast cancer. Rather than being directly demonstrated, the conclusion that tumor T cells originate in lymph nodes was presented as consistent with a hypothesis.

Regarding this clonotype: Its antigen remains unidentified. Base-call qualities are not available, and no considerably larger clone is one nucleotide away.

This receptor was obtained from a female donor with breast cancer. Some clones in this sample may be carry-over from other donors' samples. Sequencing was carried out using breast tumor tissue. The V and J segments used are TRBV5-1 and TRBJ2-3; the D call could be TRBD1 or TRBD2, with each sharing 5 bases. The CDR3 in this case is CASSLDGTSPTDTQYF. The DNA reads as follows: TGCGCCAGCAGCCTTGATGGGACCTCGCCCACAGATACGCAGTATTTT.